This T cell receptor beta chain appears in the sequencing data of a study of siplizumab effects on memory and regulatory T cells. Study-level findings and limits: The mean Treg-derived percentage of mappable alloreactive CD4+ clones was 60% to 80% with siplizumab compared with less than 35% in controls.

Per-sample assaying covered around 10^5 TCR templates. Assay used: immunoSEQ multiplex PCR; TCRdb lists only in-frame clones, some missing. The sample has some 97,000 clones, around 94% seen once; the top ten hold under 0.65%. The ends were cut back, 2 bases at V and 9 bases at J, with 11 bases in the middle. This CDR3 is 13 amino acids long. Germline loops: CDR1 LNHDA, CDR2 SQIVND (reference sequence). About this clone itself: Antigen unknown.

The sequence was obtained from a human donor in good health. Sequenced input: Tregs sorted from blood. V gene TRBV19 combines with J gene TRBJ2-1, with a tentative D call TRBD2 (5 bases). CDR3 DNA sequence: TGTGCCAGTAGTATATCCCCCGCGGGTGAGCAGTTCTTC. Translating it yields CASSISPAGEQFF.